A single T cell receptor beta chain is shown here with its context. Its antigen is unknown. V lost 7 bases and J 3 bases, leaving 26 bases between the germline ends. The CDR3 has 18 amino acids. The germline CDR1 and CDR2 sequences are SGHTA and FQGNSA. The record originates from a study of cytomegalovirus exposure and HLA in healthy donors. Overall study results and limits: Reportedly, cytomegalovirus status was diagnosed with high sensitivity and specificity.

In the PCR, 60 Vbeta and 13 Jbeta primers were used. As originally analysed: Later reanalysis found 60 million to 90 million unique TCR beta chains, around 10 million of them shared. Here immunoSEQ multiplex PCR was the method, and the copy in TCRdb shows in-frame clones only, minus some. From that table come the V and J calls and clone size; the DNA was used to work out D and trimming. The data show more than 150,000 clones, around 80% seen once. This sequence originates from a girl aged 2 to 9 in good health and CMV-seropositive. Sequencing was done on a sample of PBMCs. The J gene is TRBJ2-3, the V gene TRBV7-2; tentative D call: TRBD2 (5 bases). In DNA, the CDR3 is TGTGCCAGCATCATTCCTAGGGCCCGGGGATGGAGGACAGATACGCAGTATTTT. Its translation: CASIIPRARGWRTDTQYF.